This T cell receptor (beta chain) derives from a study of blood T cell repertoires in COVID-19. In the authors' methods: Quantification of nucleated cells was approximated via reference gene primer amplification. Profiling relied on immunoSEQ multiplex PCR, and the TCRdb table lists in-frame clones only, not all of them. Clone size and the V and J calls come from that table; the DNA yielded D and trimming. The table has about 250,000 clones, approximately 89% seen once. The germline gives CDR1 LNHDA, CDR2 SQIVND (reference sequence). This CDR3 comprises 21 residues. J was trimmed by 0 bases and V by 1 base; bases with no gene match: 17.

The receptor comes from a woman aged 55-69 years who had recovered from COVID-19. Sequencing used peripheral blood. J is TRBJ1-5 and V is TRBV19, with TRBD1 matching over 8 bases. Here the CDR3 DNA reads TGTGCCAGTAGTATAGTGTCCCGCACCATCGACAGGGGCTATAGCAATCAGCCCCAGCATTTT. Encoded protein: CASSIVSRTIDRGYSNQPQHF.